These T cell receptor beta chains were read from a single sample in a study of cytomegalovirus exposure and HLA in healthy donors. Produced via immunoSEQ multiplex PCR; TCRdb's table is partial and in-frame only. The profile shows approximately 150,000 clones, about 86% of them singletons. Material for sequencing was PBMCs. These receptors came from a woman in her twenties or thirties in good health and CMV-seronegative. Each CDR3 is given with its conserved first and last residue. A D gene is named only where the DNA matches it firmly. Size is omitted from some rows. Given values are once, few, many or a class for expanded clones.

>TRBJ2-1|NA|NA|TRBV11-2
TGTGCCAGCAGCTCCTTCGGAGCCAATGAGCAGTTCTTC
CASSSFGANEQFF
>TRBJ1-4|NA|TRBD1|TRBV7-9
TGTGCCAGCAGCCCCGGACAGGGGGGGTTGAATGAAAAACTGTTTTTT
CASSPGQGGLNEKLFF
>TRBJ1-1|NA|NA|TRBV13
TGTGCCAGCAGCTTAGGCCGGGGGAGCACTGAAGCTTTCTTT
CASSLGRGSTEAFF
>TRBJ1-1|NA|NA|TRBV30
TGTGCCTGGATTGGGGGGGTGAGCGCTGAAGCTTTCTTT
CAWIGGVSAEAFF
>TRBJ2-5|once|NA|TRBV6-5
TGTGCCAGCAGGCCACAGGTTTACCAAGAGACCCAGTACTTC
CASRPQVYQETQYF
>TRBJ1-2|NA|NA|TRBV11-2
TGTGCCAGCAGCTTAGACCGGACAGCCTTGGAGGGCTACACCTTC
CASSLDRTALEGYTF
>TRBJ1-2|NA|NA|TRBV7-2
TGTGCCAGCAGCGATGACAGAAACTATGGCTACACCTTC
CASSDDRNYGYTF
>TRBJ1-2|once|TRBD1|TRBV6-1
TGTGCCAGCAGTGAACGGAGGGGGCTTAACTATGGCTACACCTTC
CASSERRGLNYGYTF
>TRBJ2-1|NA|NA|TRBV7-8
TGTGCCAGCAGCTTAGCACCCGCCAGCTCCTACAATGAGCAGTTCTTC
CASSLAPASSYNEQFF
>TRBJ2-3|NA|TRBD2|TRBV7-8
TGTGCCAGCAGCGAGGGACTAGCTTCAGATACGCAGTATTTT
CASSEGLASDTQYF
>TRBJ1-2|NA|TRBD1|TRBV6-1
TGTGCCAGCAGTGCTGAGACAGGGGCCTCGGAGGGCTATGGCTACACCTTC
CASSAETGASEGYGYTF
>TRBJ2-3|NA|TRBD2|TRBV5-1
TGCGCCAGCAGCTTGGTTGGGCGGGGGGGCACAGATACGCAGTATTTT
CASSLVGRGGTDTQYF
>TRBJ2-3|NA|TRBD2|TRBV19
TGTGCCAGTAGTATTAGGGCTAGCGGGGGACCTAGCACAGATACGCAGTATTTT
CASSIRASGGPSTDTQYF
>TRBJ1-2|NA|NA|TRBV7-9
TGTGCCAGCAGCGCAGACAGCTATGGCTACACCTTC
CASSADSYGYTF
>TRBJ1-6|NA|NA|TRBV7-5
TGTGCCAGAAGCTCACCGGGACAGGGGGCAGTAGATAATTCACCCCTCCACTTT
CARSSPGQGAVDNSPLHF
>TRBJ1-5|NA|NA|TRBV10-3
TGTGCCATCAGTGAGTCGTCAGGGGTATCGGGCAATCAGCCCCAGCATTTT
CAISESSGVSGNQPQHF
>TRBJ1-1|NA|NA|TRBV18
TGTGCCAGCTCACCAATTGTTGCAGTGAACACTGAAGCTTTCTTT
CASSPIVAVNTEAFF
>TRBJ1-1|NA|NA|TRBV5-1
TGCGCCAGCAGCTTCGGACAGACAAGAGGGAACACTGAAGCTTTCTTT
CASSFGQTRGNTEAFF
>TRBJ2-7|NA|TRBD1|TRBV15
TGTGCCACCAGCAGGTCAGGGGGCATTAGTATTTTCTACGAGCAGTACTTC
CATSRSGGISIFYEQYF
>TRBJ2-7|once|NA|TRBV7-8
TGTGCCAGCAGCCCAACCCGGACAGTATACTACGAGCAGTACTTC
CASSPTRTVYYEQYF
>TRBJ1-1|NA|NA|TRBV5-6
TGTGCCAGCAGCTGGACAGTCCCCGATGAAGCTTTCTTT
CASSWTVPDEAFF
>TRBJ2-1|NA|TRBD2|TRBV27
TGTGCCAGCAGTTCACTAGCGGGGGGTTACAATGAGCAGTTCTTC
CASSSLAGGYNEQFF
>TRBJ1-2|NA|NA|TRBV29-1
TGCAGCGGGCGGGGTGCCTATGGCTACACCTTC
CSGRGAYGYTF
>TRBJ2-3|NA|TRBD2|TRBV5-1
TGCGCCAGCAGCCCAGGGACTAGCGCAGATACGCAGTATTTT
CASSPGTSADTQYF
>TRBJ1-2|once|NA|TRBV7-2
TGTGCCAGCAGCCCGCAGGGTACCAGCGATGGCTACACCTTC
CASSPQGTSDGYTF
>TRBJ1-2|NA|TRBD1|TRBV4-1
TGCGCCAGCAGCCAAGTACAGGGGTCTCTCGACTATCATGGCTACACCTTC
CASSQVQGSLDYHGYTF
>TRBJ1-3|NA|NA|TRBV19
TGTGCCAGTAGCCACACAGGGCCGGGAAACACCATATATTTT
CASSHTGPGNTIYF
>TRBJ2-3|NA|TRBD2|TRBV5-1
TGCGCCAGCAGCCCCGGGGGGGATACGCAGTATTTT
CASSPGGDTQYF
>TRBJ1-5|NA|NA|TRBV27
TGTGCCAGCAGTTTAACAGGGACGCTAAAGAATCAGCCCCAGCATTTT
CASSLTGTLKNQPQHF
>TRBJ2-1|NA|TRBD2|TRBV14
TGTGCCAGCAGCCTCCTAAGCCCCGGACTAGCGGGGGATGAGCAGTTCTTC
CASSLLSPGLAGDEQFF
>TRBJ2-1|NA|TRBD2|TRBV6-1
TGTGCCATTGGGGGAGGGTCCGTTTGGGGCGAGCAGTTCTTC
CAIGGGSVWGEQFF
>TRBJ2-1|NA|NA|TRBV5-1
TGCGCCAGCAGCTTCTTGGGGGGGCTGGACAATGAGCAGTTCTTC
CASSFLGGLDNEQFF
>TRBJ1-6|NA|NA|TRBV9
TGTGCCAGCAGCGTAGTAGCCGGATTTAATTCACCCCTCCACTTT
CASSVVAGFNSPLHF
>TRBJ1-2|NA|TRBD1|TRBV7-9
TGTGCCAGCAGCTGGGGACAGGGGACTCAAAAGCGCACTGGCTACACCTTC
CASSWGQGTQKRTGYTF
>TRBJ1-2|few|NA|TRBV6-1
TGTGCCAGCACCTTTGACAGATTCTATGGCTACACCTTC
CASTFDRFYGYTF
>TRBJ1-2|once|TRBD1|TRBV14
TGTGCCAGCAGCCAAGGGTACAGGGGTTCGATCGATCCCTATGGCTACACCTTC
CASSQGYRGSIDPYGYTF
>TRBJ2-5|NA|TRBD1|TRBV11-2
TGTGCCAGCAGCCAGCGACAGGGGGCGCGATTAGGAGAGACCCAGTACTTC
CASSQRQGARLGETQYF
>TRBJ1-5|NA|TRBD1|TRBV6-5
TGTGCCAGCAGCCCCGGGACAGTCGGGCAGCCCCAGCATTTT
CASSPGTVGQPQHF
>TRBJ2-1|NA|TRBD2|TRBV27
TGTGCCAGCAGTTTTGGTAGCGGGGAGAGCTCCTACAATGAGCAGTTCTTC
CASSFGSGESSYNEQFF
>TRBJ2-7|few|NA|TRBV13
TGTGCCAGCAGCTTTGGGAGGGGGGCCTCGGAGCAGTACTTC
CASSFGRGASEQYF
>TRBJ1-3|NA|NA|TRBV27
TGTGCCAGCAGTCCGTTCTCTGGAAACACCATATATTTT
CASSPFSGNTIYF
>TRBJ2-2|NA|TRBD2|TRBV7-6
TGTGCCAGCAGCTTAGTAGCGGGGAGAACCGGGGAGCTGTTTTTT
CASSLVAGRTGELFF